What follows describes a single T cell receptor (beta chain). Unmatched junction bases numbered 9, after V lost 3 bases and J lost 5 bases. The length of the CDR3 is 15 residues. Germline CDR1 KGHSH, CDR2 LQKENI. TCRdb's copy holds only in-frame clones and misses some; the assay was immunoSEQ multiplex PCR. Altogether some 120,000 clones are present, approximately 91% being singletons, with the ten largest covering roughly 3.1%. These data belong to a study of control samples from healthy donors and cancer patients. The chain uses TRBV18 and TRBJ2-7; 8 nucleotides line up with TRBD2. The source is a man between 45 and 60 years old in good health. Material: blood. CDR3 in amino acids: CASSPLATSVDEQYF. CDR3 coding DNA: TGTGCCAGCTCACCTCTAGCGACTAGCGTAGACGAGCAGTACTTC.